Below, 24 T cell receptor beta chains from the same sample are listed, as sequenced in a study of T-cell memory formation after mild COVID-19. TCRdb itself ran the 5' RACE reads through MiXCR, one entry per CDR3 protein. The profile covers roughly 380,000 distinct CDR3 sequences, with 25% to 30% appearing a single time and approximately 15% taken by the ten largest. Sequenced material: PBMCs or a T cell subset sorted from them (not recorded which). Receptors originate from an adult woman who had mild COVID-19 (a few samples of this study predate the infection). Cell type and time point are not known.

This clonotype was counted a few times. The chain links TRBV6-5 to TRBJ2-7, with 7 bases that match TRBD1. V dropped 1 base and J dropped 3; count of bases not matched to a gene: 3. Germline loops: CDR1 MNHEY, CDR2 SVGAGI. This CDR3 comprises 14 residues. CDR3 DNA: TGTGCCAGCAGTTACTTGGGACAGTACTACGAGCAGTACTTC. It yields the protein CASSYLGQYYEQYF.

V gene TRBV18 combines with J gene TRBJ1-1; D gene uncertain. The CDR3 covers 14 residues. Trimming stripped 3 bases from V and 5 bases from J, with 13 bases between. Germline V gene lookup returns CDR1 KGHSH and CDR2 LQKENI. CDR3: CASSPLDEGTEAFF. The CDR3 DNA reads TGTGCCAGCTCACCTCTAGACGAAGGGACTGAAGCTTTCTTT.

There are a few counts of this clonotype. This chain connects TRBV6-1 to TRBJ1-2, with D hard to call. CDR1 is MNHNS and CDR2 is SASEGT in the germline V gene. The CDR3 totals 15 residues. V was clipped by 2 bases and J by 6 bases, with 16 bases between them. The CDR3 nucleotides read TGTGCCAGCAGTGAACGGCAGGACGCCCCCGATGGCTACACCTTC. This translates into CASSERQDAPDGYTF.

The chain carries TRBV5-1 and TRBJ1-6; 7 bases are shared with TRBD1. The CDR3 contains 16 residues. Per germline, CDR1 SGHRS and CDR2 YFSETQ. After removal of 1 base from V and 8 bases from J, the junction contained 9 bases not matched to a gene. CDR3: CASSLRTGLFHSPLHF. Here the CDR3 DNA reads TGCGCCAGCAGCTTGAGGACAGGACTGTTCCATTCACCCCTCCACTTT.

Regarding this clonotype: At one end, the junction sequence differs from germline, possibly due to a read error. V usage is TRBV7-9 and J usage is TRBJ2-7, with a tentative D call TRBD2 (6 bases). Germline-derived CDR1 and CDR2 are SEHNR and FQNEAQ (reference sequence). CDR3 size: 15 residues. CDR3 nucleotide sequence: TGTGCCAGCAGCTTAGGGGGAGGCCCCTCCGACGAGCAGTACTTC. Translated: CASSLGGGPSDEQYF.

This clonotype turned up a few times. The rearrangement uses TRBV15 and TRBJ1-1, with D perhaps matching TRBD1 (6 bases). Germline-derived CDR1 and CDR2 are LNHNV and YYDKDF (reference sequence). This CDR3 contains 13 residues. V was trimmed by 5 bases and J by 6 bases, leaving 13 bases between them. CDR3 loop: CATSFMGGAEAFF. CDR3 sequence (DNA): TGTGCCACCAGCTTTATGGGGGGCGCTGAAGCTTTCTTT. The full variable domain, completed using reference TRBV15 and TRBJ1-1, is DAMVIQNPRYQVTQFGKPVTLSCSQTLNHNVMYWYQQKSSQAPKLLFHYYDKDFNNEADTPDNFQSRRPNTSFCFLDIRSPGLGDTAMYLCATSFMGGAEAFFGQGTRLTVV.

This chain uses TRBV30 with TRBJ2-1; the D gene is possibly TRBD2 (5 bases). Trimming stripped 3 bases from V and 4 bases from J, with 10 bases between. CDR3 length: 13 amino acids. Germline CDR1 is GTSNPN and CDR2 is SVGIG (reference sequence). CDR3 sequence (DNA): TGTGCCTGGAGCCCCCGAGGGTACAATGAGCAGTTCTTC. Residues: CAWSPRGYNEQFF.

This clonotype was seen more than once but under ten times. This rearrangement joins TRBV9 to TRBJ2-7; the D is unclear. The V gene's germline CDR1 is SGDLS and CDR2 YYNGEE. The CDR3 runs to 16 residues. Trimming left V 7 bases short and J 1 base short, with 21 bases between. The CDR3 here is CASGRGRTWVSYEQYF. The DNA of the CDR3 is TGTGCCAGCGGTCGAGGACGAACTTGGGTGTCCTACGAGCAGTACTTC.

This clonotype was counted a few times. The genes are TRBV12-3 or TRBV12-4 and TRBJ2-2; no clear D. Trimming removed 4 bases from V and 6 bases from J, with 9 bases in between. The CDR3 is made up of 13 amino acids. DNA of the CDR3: TGTGCCAGCAGTTCCCTCTCCGCCGGGGAGCTGTTTTTT. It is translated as CASSSLSAGELFF.

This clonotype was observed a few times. CDR3 in DNA: TGCGCCAGCAGTCAATCCAGGGGAAGCAATCAGCCCCAGCATTTT. Amino acids: CASSQSRGSNQPQHF. This chain uses TRBV23-1 with TRBJ1-5, with D possibly matching TRBD1 (6 bases). TRBV23-1 is marked as an open reading frame, function uncertain. Trimming took off 0 bases at V and 1 base at J, with 7 bases between the two ends. This CDR3 has 15 amino acids.

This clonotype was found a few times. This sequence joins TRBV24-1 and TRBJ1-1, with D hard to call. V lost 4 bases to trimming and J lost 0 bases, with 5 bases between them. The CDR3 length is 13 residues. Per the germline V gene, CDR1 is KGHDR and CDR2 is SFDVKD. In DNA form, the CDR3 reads TGTGCCACCAGTGACTCCCTGAACACTGAAGCTTTCTTT. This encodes CATSDSLNTEAFF.

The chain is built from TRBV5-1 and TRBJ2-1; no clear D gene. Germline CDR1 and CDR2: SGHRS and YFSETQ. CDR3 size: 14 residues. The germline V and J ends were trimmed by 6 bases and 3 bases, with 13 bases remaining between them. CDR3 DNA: TGCGCCAGCAACTCGGAAACCATCTACAATGAGCAGTTCTTC. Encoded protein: CASNSETIYNEQFF.

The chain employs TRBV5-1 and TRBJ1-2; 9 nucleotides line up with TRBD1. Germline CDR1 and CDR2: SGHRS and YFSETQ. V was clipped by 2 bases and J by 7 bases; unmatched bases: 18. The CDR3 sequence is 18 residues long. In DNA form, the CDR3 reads TGCGCCAGCAGCTTAAACCTGAATCCGGGACAGGGAACCTCTGGCTACACCTTC. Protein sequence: CASSLNLNPGQGTSGYTF. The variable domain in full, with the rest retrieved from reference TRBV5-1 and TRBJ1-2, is KAGVTQTPRYLIKTRGQQVTLSCSPISGHRSVSWYQQTPGQGLQFLFEYFSETQRNKGNFPGRFSGRQFSNSRSEMNVSTLELGDSALYLCASSLNLNPGQGTSGYTFGSGTRLTVV.

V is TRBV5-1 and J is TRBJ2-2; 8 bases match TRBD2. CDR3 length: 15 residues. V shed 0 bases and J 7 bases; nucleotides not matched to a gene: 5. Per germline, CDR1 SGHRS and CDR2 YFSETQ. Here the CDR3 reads CASSLVTSEDGELFF. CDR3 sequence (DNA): TGCGCCAGCAGCTTGGTGACTAGCGAGGACGGGGAGCTGTTTTTT. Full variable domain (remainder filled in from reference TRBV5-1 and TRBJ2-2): KAGVTQTPRYLIKTRGQQVTLSCSPISGHRSVSWYQQTPGQGLQFLFEYFSETQRNKGNFPGRFSGRQFSNSRSEMNVSTLELGDSALYLCASSLVTSEDGELFFGEGSRLTVL.

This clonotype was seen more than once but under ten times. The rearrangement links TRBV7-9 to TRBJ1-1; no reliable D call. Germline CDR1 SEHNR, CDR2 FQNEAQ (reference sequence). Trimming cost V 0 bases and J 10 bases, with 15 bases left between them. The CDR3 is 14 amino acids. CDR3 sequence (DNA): TGTGCCAGCAGCTTAGCCTCGACGCCCGTCGGAGCTTTCTTT. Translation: CASSLASTPVGAFF.

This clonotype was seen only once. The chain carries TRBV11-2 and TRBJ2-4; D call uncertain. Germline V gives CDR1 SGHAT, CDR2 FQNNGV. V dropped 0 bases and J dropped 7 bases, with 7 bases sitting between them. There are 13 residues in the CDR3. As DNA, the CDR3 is TGTGCCAGCAGCTTAGAAGGTTGGAACATTCAGTACTTC. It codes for CASSLEGWNIQYF.

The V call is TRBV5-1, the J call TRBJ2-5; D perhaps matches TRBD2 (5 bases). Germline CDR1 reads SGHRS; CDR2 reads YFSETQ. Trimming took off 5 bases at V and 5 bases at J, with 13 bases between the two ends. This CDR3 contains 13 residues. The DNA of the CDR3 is TGCGCCAGCAGGAGGACGCCGGGGGAGACCCAGTACTTC. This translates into CASRRTPGETQYF.

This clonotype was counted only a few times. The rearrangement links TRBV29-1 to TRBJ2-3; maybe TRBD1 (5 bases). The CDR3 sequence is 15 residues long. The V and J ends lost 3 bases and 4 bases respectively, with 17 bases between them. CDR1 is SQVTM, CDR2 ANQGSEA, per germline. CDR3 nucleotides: TGCAGCGTTGACACTAAAGCAGGGCCCCCAGATACGCAGTATTTT. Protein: CSVDTKAGPPDTQYF.

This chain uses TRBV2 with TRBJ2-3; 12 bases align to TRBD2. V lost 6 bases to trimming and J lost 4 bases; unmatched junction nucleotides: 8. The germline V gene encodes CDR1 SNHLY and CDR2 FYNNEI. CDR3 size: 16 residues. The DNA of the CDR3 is TGTGCCAGCAGGGCGCCTAGCGGGGGGGCGGCAGATACGCAGTATTTT. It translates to CASRAPSGGAADTQYF.

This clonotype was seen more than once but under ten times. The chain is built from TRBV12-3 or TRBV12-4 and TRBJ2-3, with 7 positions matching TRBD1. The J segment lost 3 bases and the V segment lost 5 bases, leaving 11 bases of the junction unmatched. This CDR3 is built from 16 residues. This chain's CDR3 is CASSPQTGSRTDTQYF. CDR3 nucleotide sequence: TGTGCCAGCAGTCCCCAGACAGGGAGCAGGACAGATACGCAGTATTTT.

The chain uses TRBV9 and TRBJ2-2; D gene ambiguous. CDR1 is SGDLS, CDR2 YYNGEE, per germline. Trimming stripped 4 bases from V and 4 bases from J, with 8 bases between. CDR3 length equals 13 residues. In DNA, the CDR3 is TGTGCCAGCAGCCCCGACGGCACCGGGGAGCTGTTTTTT. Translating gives CASSPDGTGELFF.

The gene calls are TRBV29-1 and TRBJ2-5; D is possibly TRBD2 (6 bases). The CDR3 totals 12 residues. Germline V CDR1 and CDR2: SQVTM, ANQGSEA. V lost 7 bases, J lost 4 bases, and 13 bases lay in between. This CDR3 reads CSAGRGRETQYF. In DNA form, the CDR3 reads TGCAGCGCCGGGCGGGGTAGAGAGACCCAGTACTTC. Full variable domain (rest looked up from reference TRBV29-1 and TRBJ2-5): SAVISQKPSRDICQRGTSLTIQCQVDSQVTMMFWYRQQPGQSLTLIATANQGSEATYESGFVIDKFPISRPNLTFSTLTVSNMSPEDSSIYLCSAGRGRETQYFGPGTRLLVL.

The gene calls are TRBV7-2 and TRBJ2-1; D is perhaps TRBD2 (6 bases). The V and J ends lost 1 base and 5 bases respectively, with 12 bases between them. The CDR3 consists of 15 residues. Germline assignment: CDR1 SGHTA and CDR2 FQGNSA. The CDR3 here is CASSLGDWTNNEQFF. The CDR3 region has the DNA TGTGCCAGCAGCTTAGGGGACTGGACCAACAATGAGCAGTTCTTC.

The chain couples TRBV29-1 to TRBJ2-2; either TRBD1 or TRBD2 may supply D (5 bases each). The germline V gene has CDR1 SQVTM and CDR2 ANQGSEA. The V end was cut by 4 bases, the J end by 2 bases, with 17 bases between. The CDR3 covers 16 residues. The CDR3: CSVGRDGVINTGELFF. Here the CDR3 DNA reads TGCAGCGTTGGCCGGGACGGAGTTATCAACACCGGGGAGCTGTTTTTT.